This T cell receptor beta chain was obtained from a study of human T cells and chemical hapten exposure. Germline CDR1 DFQATT, CDR2 SNEGSKA (reference sequence). The ends were cut back, 5 bases at V and 0 bases at J, with 16 bases in the middle. There are 15 residues in the CDR3. TCRdb reanalysed the RACE reads using MiXCR and keeps one entry per CDR3 protein. The table records under 65,000 distinct CDR3 sequences, less than 9.5% of them present only once. Many counts were recorded for this clonotype. Time point reported: patch test 1, 2 weeks after DPC sensitization. Treatment of the sample: therapeutic diphenylcyclopropenone sensitization with weekly scalp DPC.

This chain joins TRBV20-1 and TRBJ1-1; D is possibly TRBD1 (6 bases). Sequenced here: whole blood, sampled in connection with sensitization to the hapten diphenylcyclopropenone (DPC). The TCR sequence derives from a woman in her 50s with alopecia areata. Some clones in this sample may be carry-over from other donors' samples. CDR3 sequence (DNA): TGCAGTGCTCTACAGGGTCATGCCATGAACACTGAAGCTTTCTTT. It translates to CSALQGHAMNTEAFF.